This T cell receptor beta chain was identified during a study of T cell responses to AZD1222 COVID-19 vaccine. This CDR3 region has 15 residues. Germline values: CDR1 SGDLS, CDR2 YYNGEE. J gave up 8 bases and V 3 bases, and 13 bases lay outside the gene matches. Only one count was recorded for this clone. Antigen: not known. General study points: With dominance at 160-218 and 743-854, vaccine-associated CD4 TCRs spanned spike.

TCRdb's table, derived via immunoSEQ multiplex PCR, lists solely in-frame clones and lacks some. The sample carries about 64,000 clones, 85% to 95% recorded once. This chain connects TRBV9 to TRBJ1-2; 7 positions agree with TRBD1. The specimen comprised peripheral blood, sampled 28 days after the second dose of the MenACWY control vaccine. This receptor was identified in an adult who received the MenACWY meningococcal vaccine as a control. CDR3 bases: TGTGCCAGCAGCGCCTTCCCAGGGGGATCTGACGGCTACACCTTC. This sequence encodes CASSAFPGGSDGYTF.